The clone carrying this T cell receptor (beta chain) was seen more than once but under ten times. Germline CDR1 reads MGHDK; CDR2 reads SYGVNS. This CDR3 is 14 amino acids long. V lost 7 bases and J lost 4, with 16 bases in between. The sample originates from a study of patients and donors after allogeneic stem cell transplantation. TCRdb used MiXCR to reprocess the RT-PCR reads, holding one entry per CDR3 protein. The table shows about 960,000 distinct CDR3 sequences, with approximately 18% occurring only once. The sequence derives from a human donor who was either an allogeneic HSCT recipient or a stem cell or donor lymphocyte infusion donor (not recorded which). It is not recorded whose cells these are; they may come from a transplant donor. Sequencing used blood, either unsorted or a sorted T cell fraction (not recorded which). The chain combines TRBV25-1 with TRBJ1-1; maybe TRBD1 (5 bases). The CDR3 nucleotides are TGTGCCAGCACCTCAGCAGGGTTGAGCACTGAAGCTTTCTTT. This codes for CASTSAGLSTEAFF.